This T cell receptor beta chain was observed in a study of response to subunit inactivated influenza vaccine. Trimming stripped 2 bases from V and 5 bases from J, with 17 bases between. There are 15 residues in the CDR3. Looked up from germline, CDR1 is GTSNPN and CDR2 is SVGIG (reference sequence). TCRdb reprocessed the RT-PCR reads with MiXCR, giving one entry per CDR3 protein. The sample records 150,000 to 200,000 distinct CDR3 sequences, about 12% being singletons. These data were likewise used in another study, on T cells expressing NK-cell markers. That study adds: TCR beta libraries carry UMIs added by 5'RACE template switching. Of the CD8+ T cells in about 6 donors, roughly 1.0-7.5% belonged to dominant NKG2C+ clonotypes.

The sequence was obtained from a man over 45 who received an inactivated influenza vaccine. Sequencing was performed on CD8+ T cells sorted from PBMCs, taken approximately 12 days after vaccination. J is TRBJ2-3 and V is TRBV30; D unresolved. The CDR3 nucleotides are TGTGCCTGGAGTACCCAGGACGGAGTTGAAGATACGCAGTATTTT. Residues: CAWSTQDGVEDTQYF.